This passage covers 23 T cell receptor beta chains from one sample sequenced in a study of blood T cell repertoires in COVID-19 (dated by TCRdb to the early 2020s). Library construction relied on the immunoSEQ multiplex PCR assay. This immuneACCESS table, as held by TCRdb, lists in-frame sequences with V and J called but not all clones. Of the missing ones, under half trace to an unresolved V gene in checked studies; the others have no known cause. The sample records just over 250,000 clones, 86% of which are singletons. The ten largest make up approximately 9.4% of the sample. The sample taken for sequencing was peripheral blood. Receptor source: a middle-aged man who had recovered from COVID-19.

This clone turned up a few times. The chain carries TRBV7-9 and TRBJ2-7, with 9 bases matching TRBD2. Per the germline V gene, CDR1 is SEHNR and CDR2 is FQNEAQ (reference sequence). The CDR3 covers 16 residues. V shed 6 bases, J shed 5 bases, and the junction held 14 bases outside the gene matches. Here the CDR3 DNA reads TGTGCCAGCAGTAGAACGGCGGGGGGGCCCTTAAACGAGCAGTACTTC. As protein: CASSRTAGGPLNEQYF.

CDR3 nucleotide sequence: TGCGCCAGCAAATTCTCAGATACGCAGTATTTT. Protein product: CASKFSDTQYF. The rearrangement joins TRBV5-1 to TRBJ2-3; no reliable D call. Trimming cost V 6 bases and J 4 bases, with 6 bases left between them. From germline, CDR1 is SGHRS and CDR2 YFSETQ. This CDR3 spans 11 amino acids.

The chain's CDR3 is CASSLTRIISGNTIYF. CDR3 in DNA: TGTGCCAGCAGCCTTACAAGAATCATCTCTGGAAACACCATATATTTT. This chain uses TRBV7-2 with TRBJ1-3; no clear D. Germline assignment: CDR1 SGHTA and CDR2 FQGNSA. Trimming cost V 5 bases and J 0 bases, with 14 bases left between them. This CDR3 has 16 residues.

This clone was detected once. The V and J genes are TRBV18 and TRBJ2-2; D gene ambiguous. This CDR3 comprises 14 residues. V lost 2 bases and J 6 bases, leaving 10 bases between the germline ends. Germline V gene data show CDR1 as KGHSH and CDR2 as LQKENI. CDR3 sequence reads: CASSPYGEAGELFF. For the CDR3, the DNA is TGTGCCAGCTCACCATACGGAGAGGCCGGGGAGCTGTTTTTT.

The rearrangement links TRBV2 to TRBJ2-3; TRBD2 agrees at 13 bases. V was clipped by 9 bases and J by 2 bases; unmatched bases: 5. The CDR3 contains 15 residues. Germline V gene lookup returns CDR1 SNHLY and CDR2 FYNNEI. This CDR3 reads CASLGLAGPTDTQYF. The CDR3 coding sequence is TGTGCCAGTTTGGGACTAGCGGGACCCACAGATACGCAGTATTTT.

The chain employs TRBV11-3 and TRBJ2-5; a weak D match, TRBD1 (6 bases). This CDR3 is 14 amino acids long. Germline CDR1 is SGHNT and CDR2 is YENEEA. Trimming took 2 bases from V and 2 from J, leaving 9 bases between them. CDR3 sequence (DNA): TGTGCCAGCAGCTTAACCGGGACACAAGAGACCCAGTACTTC. It codes for CASSLTGTQETQYF.

The chain employs TRBV27 and TRBJ2-1; weak D call: TRBD1 (6 bases). CDR1 is MNHEY, CDR2 SMNVEV, per germline (reference sequence). The CDR3 spans 13 residues. V lost 2 bases and J lost 7, with 9 bases in between. The CDR3 loop is CASSLSRGNEQFF. CDR3 bases: TGTGCCAGCAGTTTAAGTAGGGGGAATGAGCAGTTCTTC.

The V and J genes are TRBV9 and TRBJ2-1; 10 bases agree with TRBD2. Trimming took 2 bases from V and 10 from J; bases not matched to a gene: 9. The length of the CDR3 is 15 residues. Germline V gene data show CDR1 as SGDLS and CDR2 as YYNGEE. CDR3 DNA: TGTGCCAGCAGCGTGGGGGGGACTAGCGCAGAAGAGCAGTTCTTC. Translation gives CASSVGGTSAEEQFF. Filled out from reference TRBV9 and TRBJ2-1, the complete variable domain reads DSGVTQTPKHLITATGQRVTLRCSPRSGDLSVYWYQQSLDQGLQFLIQYYNGEERAKGNILERFSAQQFPDLHSELNLSSLELGDSALYFCASSVGGTSAEEQFFGPGTRLTVL.

The chain recombines TRBV10-3 with TRBJ2-3; TRBD2 aligns across 10 bases. CDR3 size: 16 residues. Germline CDR1 reads ENHRY; CDR2 reads SYGVKD. V was clipped by 6 bases and J by 0 bases; unmatched bases: 6. CDR3 residues: CAIRPGLASSTDTQYF. DNA of the CDR3: TGTGCCATCAGGCCGGGACTAGCGTCTAGCACAGATACGCAGTATTTT.

The rearrangement uses TRBV7-2 and TRBJ1-5; tentative D call: TRBD1 (6 bases). V was trimmed by 1 base and J by 8 bases, leaving 9 bases between them. The CDR3 is made up of 13 amino acids. Germline CDR1 reads SGHTA; CDR2 reads FQGNSA. In DNA form, the CDR3 reads TGTGCCAGCAGCTTAGTACAGGGAAAGCCCCAGCATTTT. This translates into CASSLVQGKPQHF. The entire variable domain, with the rest obtained from reference TRBV7-2 and TRBJ1-5, is as follows: GAGVSQSPSNKVTEKGKDVELRCDPISGHTALYWYRQSLGQGLEFLIYFQGNSAPDKSGLPSDRFSAERTGGSVSTLTIQRTQQEDSAVYLCASSLVQGKPQHFGDGTRLSIL.

The chain carries TRBV7-6 and TRBJ1-2; 9 bases are a match to TRBD1. Trimming removed 5 bases from V and 2 bases from J; junction bases left unmatched: 6. There are 15 residues in the CDR3. Germline V CDR1 and CDR2: SGHVS, FNYEAQ. Written as DNA, the CDR3 is TGTGCCAGCAGCACATACAGGGGGCCGAACTATGGCTACACCTTC. As protein: CASSTYRGPNYGYTF. Using reference TRBV7-6 and TRBJ1-2 for the parts outside the CDR3, the full variable domain is GAGVSQSPRYKVTKRGQDVALRCDPISGHVSLYWYRQALGQGPEFLTYFNYEAQQDKSGLPNDRFSAERPEGSISTLTIQRTEQRDSAMYRCASSTYRGPNYGYTFGSGTRLTVV.

The J gene is TRBJ2-1, the V gene TRBV6-4, with 10 nucleotides matching TRBD2. The CDR3 sequence is 15 residues long. After removal of 10 bases from V and 2 bases from J, the junction contained 8 bases not matched to a gene. The germline V gene encodes CDR1 MRHNA and CDR2 SNTAGT. The CDR3 DNA reads as TGTGCCACCTCAGCGGGAGGGTGGCCCTACAATGAGCAGTTCTTC. Its translation is CATSAGGWPYNEQFF.

This chain links TRBV15 with TRBJ2-7; 8 bases line up with TRBD1. The CDR3 is 14 residues long. Germline CDR1 LNHNV, CDR2 YYDKDF (reference sequence). V dropped 4 bases and J dropped 4; count of bases not matched to a gene: 6. The CDR3 sequence is CATSIGQGPYEQYF. The CDR3 DNA reads TGTGCCACCAGCATAGGACAGGGACCTTACGAGCAGTACTTC.

The V gene is TRBV13, the J gene TRBJ2-7, with 16 bases aligning to TRBD2. This CDR3 is 14 amino acids long. Looked up from germline, CDR1 is PRHDT and CDR2 is FYEKMQ (reference sequence). With 5 bases clipped from V and 13 bases from J, the junction kept 8 bases outside the gene matches. CDR3 bases: TGTGCCAGCAGCGCCGGGACTAGCGGGAGGGGGGTCTACTTC. Translated, it gives CASSAGTSGRGVYF.

The genes are TRBV10-3 and TRBJ2-3, with a tentative D call TRBD2 (5 bases). Germline-derived CDR1 and CDR2 are ENHRY and SYGVKD. V lost 3 bases, J lost 2 bases, and 9 bases lay in between. The CDR3 sequence is 14 residues long. The CDR3 reads CAISDRLFTDTQYF. The CDR3, as DNA: TGTGCCATCAGTGACCGACTATTCACAGATACGCAGTATTTT.

This sequence joins TRBV7-2 and TRBJ2-5; 12 bases match TRBD2. Unmatched junction bases numbered 10, after V lost 5 bases and J lost 3 bases. There are 17 residues in the CDR3. Looked up from germline, CDR1 is SGHTA and CDR2 is FQGNSA. CDR3 DNA: TGTGCCAGCAGCCCTGGAGGACTAGCGGGAAGGGAAGAGACCCAGTACTTC. Protein sequence: CASSPGGLAGREETQYF. The full variable domain, rest sourced from reference TRBV7-2 and TRBJ2-5, is GAGVSQSPSNKVTEKGKDVELRCDPISGHTALYWYRQSLGQGLEFLIYFQGNSAPDKSGLPSDRFSAERTGGSVSTLTIQRTQQEDSAVYLCASSPGGLAGREETQYFGPGTRLLVL.

The chain has TRBV7-9 and TRBJ2-1, with D tentatively TRBD2 (5 bases). Germline V gene sequence: CDR1 SEHNR, CDR2 FQNEAQ (reference sequence). Trimming cost V 7 bases and J 2 bases, with 15 bases left between them. There are 15 residues in the CDR3. The chain's CDR3 is CASTLTSGAYNEQFF. Written as DNA, the CDR3 is TGTGCCAGCACCCTAACTAGTGGCGCCTACAATGAGCAGTTCTTC.

V is TRBV5-4 and J is TRBJ2-3; weak D call: TRBD2 (6 bases). Germline assignment: CDR1 SGHNT and CDR2 YYREEE (reference sequence). V dropped 3 bases and J dropped 10 bases, with 24 bases sitting between them. The CDR3 consists of 16 residues. CDR3: CASSSRGGAPTLSQYF. The CDR3 DNA follows: TGTGCCAGCAGCTCAAGGGGAGGAGCGCCGACCCTGTCGCAGTATTTT.

The V gene is TRBV4-1, the J gene TRBJ2-4; TRBD1 is a possible D gene (5 bases). Deletions cut 2 bases from V and 2 bases from J, with 7 bases between. The CDR3 totals 14 residues. Per the germline V gene, CDR1 is MGHRA and CDR2 is YSYEKL. This CDR3 reads CASSQLGPKNIQYF. The CDR3 DNA reads TGCGCCAGCAGCCAACTGGGGCCCAAAAACATTCAGTACTTC.

V is TRBV4-1 and J is TRBJ1-2; TRBD1 matches 7 bases. The ends lost 0 bases at V and 1 base at J; junction bases unmatched: 8. The CDR3 totals 17 residues. CDR1 is MGHRA, CDR2 YSYEKL, per germline. In nucleotides, the CDR3 is TGCGCCAGCAGCCAAGAAAGGGACAGCCAGATTAACTATGGCTACACCTTC. Translation: CASSQERDSQINYGYTF.

This clone has a single count. The chain uses TRBV2 and TRBJ2-1; 7 bases agree with TRBD2. Trimming at V came to 1 base and at J to 15 bases, leaving 6 bases not matched to a gene. The CDR3 has 12 amino acids. Per the germline V gene, CDR1 is SNHLY and CDR2 is FYNNEI. The CDR3: CASSEVGGSGFF. In nucleotides, the CDR3 is TGTGCCAGCAGTGAAGTGGGAGGGTCTGGGTTCTTC.

The chain combines TRBV6-5 with TRBJ1-2; tentatively, D is TRBD1 (5 bases). The CDR3 has 15 amino acids. Trimming shortened V by 2 bases and J by 5 bases, and 15 bases separated the two germline ends. Germline V gene sequence: CDR1 MNHEY, CDR2 SVGAGI. CDR3 region: CASSYGGADNYGYTF. The CDR3, as DNA: TGTGCCAGCAGTTACGGCGGGGCCGACAATTATGGCTACACCTTC.

The chain uses TRBV4-2 and TRBJ2-3, with 7 bases identical to TRBD2. CDR1 and CDR2 from the germline V gene are LGHNA and YNFKEQ. J lost 2 bases, V lost 4 bases, and 9 bases had no gene match. The CDR3 sequence is 16 residues long. CDR3 nucleotide sequence: TGTGCCAGCAGCCCAACGACTAGCAAGGACACAGATACGCAGTATTTT. Protein sequence: CASSPTTSKDTDTQYF.